These 18 T cell receptor beta chains came from one sample sequenced in a study of beta chain bispecific antibodies for T cell cancers (dated by TCRdb to the early 2020s). Findings and caveats that apply to the study as a whole: Every sequenced sample contained a mix of leukemia cell line cells and normal T cells, and most targeted TRBV signal came from the leukemia cells rather than from the normal T cells.

Taken with the paper, the label for treatment or condition translates to: alpha-CD19 control bispecific (anti-CD19 x anti-CD3). T cells were expanded from blood mononuclear cells for about 3 days with either the anti-CD3 antibody OKT3 or CD3/CD28 Dynabeads. These receptors lack a known antigen. Receptor amplification or capture employed 5' RACE. TCRdb names Illumina MiSeq as the instrument used. In-frame beta chains were kept once TCRdb had trimmed the public reads at Q25 with fastp and called clones with MiXCR. CDR3 protein sequences are deduplicated, and each keeps its most common genes and DNA. For this sample there are about 8,800 distinct CDR3 sequences; 2.2% appear just once. The ten largest clones add up to about 66% of the sample. Specimen: T cells from a healthy donor cultured with Jurkat leukemia cells, collected from a culture containing an anti-CD19 bispecific antibody. These receptors all stem from a human donor in good health. Some clones in this sample may be carry-over from other donors' samples.

This clonotype was detected many times. This chain connects TRBV20-1 to TRBJ2-1; D gene unclear. Trimming cost V 8 bases and J 9 bases, with 14 bases left between them. The CDR3 is 11 amino acids. Germline loops: CDR1 DFQATT, CDR2 SNEGSKA (reference sequence). CDR3 amino acids: CSPKHLTEQFF. CDR3 DNA sequence: TGCAGTCCTAAGCACTTAACTGAGCAGTTCTTC.

This clonotype was recorded at least ten times. This chain joins TRBV29-1 and TRBJ2-7; maybe TRBD2 (6 bases). Trimming stripped 1 base from V and 2 bases from J, with 12 bases between. CDR1 SQVTM and CDR2 ANQGSEA come from the germline V gene. The CDR3 is 14 residues long. The CDR3 region is CSVEVGLHPYEQYF. The DNA of the CDR3 is TGCAGCGTTGAAGTGGGACTCCATCCCTACGAGCAGTACTTC.

In this sample, this clonotype turned up many times. The rearrangement joins TRBV6-1 to TRBJ1-1, with no clear D. Trimming removed 1 base at V and 3 bases at J, with 12 bases between. This CDR3 spans 15 amino acids. The germline CDR1 and CDR2 sequences are MNHNS and SASEGT. CDR3 in amino acids: CASSEEKGWYTEAFF. The CDR3 DNA reads TGTGCCAGCAGTGAAGAGAAGGGCTGGTACACTGAAGCTTTCTTT.

This clonotype was seen repeatedly, ten times or more. The chain combines TRBV11-2 with TRBJ2-1, with D tentatively TRBD1 (6 bases). Between the trimmed V and J ends, which lost 5 bases and 0 bases, there was a span of 11 bases. The CDR3 contains 15 residues. Germline assignment: CDR1 SGHAT and CDR2 FQNNGV. The CDR3 DNA follows: TGTGCCAGCAGCCCTCGGGACATCTCCTACAATGAGCAGTTCTTC. Amino acid sequence: CASSPRDISYNEQFF.

This clonotype was recorded many times. The chain has TRBV5-1 and TRBJ1-6; D gene unclear. The CDR3 runs to 14 residues. V was trimmed by 1 base and J by 6 bases, leaving 8 bases between them. Germline CDR1 and CDR2: SGHRS and YFSETQ. CDR3 sequence reads: CASSLTVLNSPLHF. For the CDR3, the DNA is TGCGCCAGCAGCTTGACTGTACTTAATTCACCCCTCCACTTT.

This clonotype was counted many times. The genes are TRBV2 and TRBJ1-1; TRBD1 is a possible D gene (6 bases). The CDR3 is 12 amino acids. V lost 6 bases and J lost 4, with 9 bases in between. CDR1 and CDR2 (germline): SNHLY, FYNNEI. The CDR3 region is CASSRGTTEAFF. CDR3 coding DNA: TGTGCCAGCAGCAGGGGTACCACTGAAGCTTTCTTT.

At least ten counts were recorded for this clonotype. The CDR3, as DNA: TGCAGTGCGGGGACAGGGGGCTGGAATGAGCAGTTCTTC. Encoded protein: CSAGTGGWNEQFF. This chain joins TRBV20-1 and TRBJ2-1; 12 positions agree with TRBD1. After removal of 6 bases from V and 7 bases from J, the junction contained 4 bases not matched to a gene. CDR1 and CDR2 from the germline V gene are DFQATT and SNEGSKA (reference sequence). The CDR3 length is 13 residues.

At least ten counts were recorded for this clonotype. This chain connects TRBV27 to TRBJ2-5; D possibly corresponds to TRBD2 (6 bases). Germline CDR1 MNHEY, CDR2 SMNVEV (reference sequence). The germline V and J ends were trimmed by 6 bases and 1 base, with 15 bases remaining between them. This CDR3 is 15 amino acids long. The DNA of the CDR3 is TGTGCCAGCAGCCTCAGCGGGTCCGCCCAAGAGACCCAGTACTTC. The encoded protein is CASSLSGSAQETQYF.

This clonotype was counted many times. V usage is TRBV5-1 and J usage is TRBJ1-1, with TRBD1 matching over 11 bases. V shed 4 bases and J 4 bases; nucleotides not matched to a gene: 6. The length of the CDR3 is 15 residues. CDR1 and CDR2 (germline): SGHRS, YFSETQ. For the CDR3, the DNA is TGCGCCAGCAGCCGGGACAGGGGGGCGGGCACTGAAGCTTTCTTT. This sequence encodes CASSRDRGAGTEAFF.

This clonotype was recorded at least ten times. The chain recombines TRBV27 with TRBJ2-1; D perhaps matches TRBD2 (7 bases). Germline values: CDR1 MNHEY, CDR2 SMNVEV (reference sequence). The V end was cut by 3 bases, the J end by 7 bases, with 16 bases between. The length of the CDR3 is 15 residues. The CDR3 DNA reads as TGTGCCAGCAGTTTGTTTGGCGGGGGCGGGAATGAGCAGTTCTTC. Protein product: CASSLFGGGGNEQFF.

In its sample, this clonotype was seen many times. This sequence joins TRBV6-5 and TRBJ2-2; D unresolved. The CDR3 is made up of 14 amino acids. Germline V gene sequence: CDR1 MNHEY, CDR2 SVGAGI. V lost 5 bases and J 3 bases, leaving 10 bases between the germline ends. The CDR3 sequence is CASSPLDDTGELFF. CDR3 sequence (DNA): TGTGCCAGCAGTCCCCTTGATGACACCGGGGAGCTGTTTTTT.

This clonotype was detected many times. The genes are TRBV28 and TRBJ2-5; D not resolved. The length of the CDR3 is 13 residues. Trimming took 3 bases from V and 6 from J, leaving 11 bases between them. Germline CDR1 reads MDHEN; CDR2 reads SYDVKM. This CDR3 reads CASSFDVGKTQYF. CDR3 bases: TGTGCCAGCAGTTTCGACGTTGGGAAGACCCAGTACTTC.

This clonotype was detected ten times or more. This rearrangement joins TRBV27 to TRBJ2-3; no definite D call. V was trimmed by 4 bases and J by 2 bases, leaving 7 bases between them. Germline CDR1 is MNHEY and CDR2 is SMNVEV (reference sequence). The CDR3 loop spans 13 amino acids. DNA for the CDR3: TGTGCCAGCAGTTCCGGCAACACAGATACGCAGTATTTT. Amino acids: CASSSGNTDTQYF.

This clonotype was observed a handful of times. The V gene is TRBV19, the J gene TRBJ2-7, with D unclear. V gave up 5 bases and J gave up 2 bases, with 10 bases separating them. This CDR3 spans 13 amino acids. CDR1 and CDR2 (germline): LNHDA, SQIVND (reference sequence). The CDR3 DNA is TGTGCCAGTAGTTATGGCGAAACCTACGAGCAGTACTTC. Protein sequence: CASSYGETYEQYF.

Many counts were recorded for this clonotype. This chain links TRBV15 with TRBJ2-1, with 7 bases lining up with TRBD1. The germline gives CDR1 LNHNV, CDR2 YYDKDF (reference sequence). Germline trimming cut 8 bases from V and 8 bases from J; bases unmatched to any gene: 9. This CDR3 is built from 13 residues. In DNA, the CDR3 is TGTGCCACCGAGGACAGGTTTGTTCATGAGCAGTTCTTC. Translation: CATEDRFVHEQFF.

This clonotype has ten or more counts. DNA for the CDR3: TGTGCCTGCGGGTCCCTCTCCTACGAGCAGTACTTC. Translating it yields CACGSLSYEQYF. The V and J genes are TRBV30 and TRBJ2-7, with no clear D. The ends were cut back, 6 bases at V and 0 bases at J, with 9 bases in the middle. From germline, CDR1 is GTSNPN and CDR2 SVGIG (reference sequence). This CDR3 region has 12 residues. The full variable domain, with the rest looked up from reference TRBV30 and TRBJ2-7, is SQTIHQWPATLVQPVGSPLSLECTVEGTSNPNLYWYRQAAGRGLQLLFYSVGIGQISSEVPQNLSASRPQDRQFILSSKKLLLSDSGFYLCACGSLSYEQYFGPGTRLTVT.

This clonotype was observed at least ten times. The chain links TRBV5-1 to TRBJ2-1, with a weak D call TRBD2 (5 bases). Per germline, CDR1 SGHRS and CDR2 YFSETQ. The length of the CDR3 is 14 residues. V was clipped by 4 bases and J by 8 bases, with 16 bases between them. The CDR3 sequence is CASSPAAGIDEQFF. The DNA for the CDR3 is TGCGCCAGCAGCCCAGCGGCGGGCATCGATGAGCAGTTCTTC.

Ten or more counts support this clonotype. The chain employs TRBV2 and TRBJ1-1, with D possibly being TRBD1 (5 bases). V was shortened by 7 bases and J by 4 bases, with 31 bases between the two germline ends. Germline values: CDR1 SNHLY, CDR2 FYNNEI. CDR3 length: 19 amino acids. In nucleotides, the CDR3 is TGTGCCAGCACCCCCCCCCCGGGGCAGGTTCCTCCTTGGAGCACTGAAGCTTTCTTT. Residues: CASTPPPGQVPPWSTEAFF.